This TCR beta chain comes out of a study of shared clonotypes between healthy human individuals. This table comes from immunoSEQ multiplex PCR, and its TCRdb copy is limited to in-frame clones, with some not included. The table lists about half a million clones, about 78% of them singletons, with around 12% in the top ten. This clone was counted a few times. Germline lookup yields CDR1 SGHRS and CDR2 YFSETQ. This CDR3 is built from 13 residues. The V end was cut by 4 bases, the J end by 0 bases, with 7 bases between. Extraction of genomic DNA in unsorted samples used about 90 million PBMCs. The specimen sequenced was PBMCs. The receptor was derived from a woman aged 40-49 years in good health. Some clones in this sample may be carry-over from other donors' samples. The chain couples TRBV5-1 to TRBJ1-1; no clear D gene. The CDR3 DNA is TGCGCCAGCAGCACCCGGATGAACACTGAAGCTTTCTTT. Translated, it gives CASSTRMNTEAFF.